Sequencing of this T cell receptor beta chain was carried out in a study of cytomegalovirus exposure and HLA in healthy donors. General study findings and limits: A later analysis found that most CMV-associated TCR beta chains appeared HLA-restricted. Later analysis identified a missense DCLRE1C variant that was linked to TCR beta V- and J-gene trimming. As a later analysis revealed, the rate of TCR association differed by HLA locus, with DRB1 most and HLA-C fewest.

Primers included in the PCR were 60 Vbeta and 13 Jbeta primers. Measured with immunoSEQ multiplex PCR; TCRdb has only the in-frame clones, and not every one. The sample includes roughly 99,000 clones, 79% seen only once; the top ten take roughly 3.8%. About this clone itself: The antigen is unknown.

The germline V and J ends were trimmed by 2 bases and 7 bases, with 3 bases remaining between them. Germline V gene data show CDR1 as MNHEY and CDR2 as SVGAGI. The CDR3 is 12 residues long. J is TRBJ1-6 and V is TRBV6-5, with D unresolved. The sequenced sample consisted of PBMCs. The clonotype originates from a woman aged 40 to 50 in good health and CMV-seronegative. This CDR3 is CASSYTNSPLHF. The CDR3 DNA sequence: TGTGCCAGCAGTTACACAAATTCACCCCTCCACTTT.